The 20 T cell receptor beta chains given below trace back to one sample, sequenced in a study of cytomegalovirus exposure and HLA in healthy donors. The PCR contained 60 Vbeta and 13 Jbeta primers. The table came from immunoSEQ multiplex PCR; TCRdb's copy has only in-frame clones and leaves some out. The sample consists of more than 80,000 clones, roughly 80% of them appearing once. Sequencing was performed on PBMCs. The receptors here all came from a man between 50 and 59 years old in good health and CMV-seronegative.

CDR3 sequence (DNA): TGCGCCAGCACTGTGAATTCACCCCTCCACTTT. This codes for CASTVNSPLHF. The chain joins TRBV10-2 to TRBJ1-6, with no clear D. The germline V gene has CDR1 WSHSY and CDR2 SAAADI. This CDR3 has 11 amino acids. The V gene lost 7 bases and the J gene lost 7 bases, with 5 bases spanning the gap.

The rearrangement uses TRBV11-2 and TRBJ2-5, with 12 positions matching TRBD1. Germline V gene sequence: CDR1 SGHAT, CDR2 FQNNGV. V gave up 4 bases and J gave up 3 bases; unmatched junction bases: 3. The CDR3 loop spans 15 amino acids. CDR3 sequence: CASSWGQGAEETQYF. CDR3 DNA sequence: TGTGCCAGCAGCTGGGGACAGGGGGCCGAAGAGACCCAGTACTTC. Full variable domain (missing parts from reference TRBV11-2 and TRBJ2-5): EAGVAQSPRYKIIEKRQSVAFWCNPISGHATLYWYQQILGQGPKLLIQFQNNGVVDDSQLPKDRFSAERLKGVDSTLKIQPAKLEDSAVYLCASSWGQGAEETQYFGPGTRLLVL.

This chain's CDR3 is CAWSEGTGDSNEQFF. CDR3 nucleotides: TGTGCCTGGAGTGAGGGGACAGGGGATTCCAATGAGCAGTTCTTC. The chain is built from TRBV30 and TRBJ2-1; the match to TRBD1 covers 10 bases. Trimming at V came to 1 base and at J to 6 bases, leaving 6 bases not matched to a gene. Germline V lookup: CDR1 GTSNPN, CDR2 SVGIG (reference sequence). The CDR3 runs to 15 residues.

This chain connects TRBV12-5 to TRBJ1-3; D is unresolved. This CDR3 is built from 16 residues. Trimming left V 1 base short and J 3 bases short, with 13 bases between. Germline CDR1 is LGHNT and CDR2 is FRNRAP. CDR3 DNA: TGTGCTAGTGGTTTGGGGCGAGGAGGCATTGGAAACACCATATATTTT. Protein: CASGLGRGGIGNTIYF.

This clone was counted a single time. The chain links TRBV5-1 to TRBJ2-2; TRBD1 might be the D (6 bases). V was pared by 3 bases and J by 4 bases, with 13 bases between. CDR3 length: 15 amino acids. The germline V gene has CDR1 SGHRS and CDR2 YFSETQ. CDR3 bases: TGCGCCAGCAGCTCCCGCGGACAGCCCACCGGGGAGCTGTTTTTT. Its translation is CASSSRGQPTGELFF.

The chain employs TRBV9 and TRBJ2-3; TRBD2 aligns across 8 bases. Trimming at V came to 4 bases and at J to 1 base, leaving 17 bases not matched to a gene. Germline V gene lookup returns CDR1 SGDLS and CDR2 YYNGEE. The length of the CDR3 is 19 residues. CDR3: CASSPDPRLAQVRTDTQYF. CDR3 DNA: TGTGCCAGCAGCCCAGACCCTCGACTAGCGCAAGTACGCACAGATACGCAGTATTTT.

This clone was seen a few times. This chain connects TRBV11-3 to TRBJ1-1; D is unclear. V gave up 4 bases and J gave up 1 base, with 10 bases separating them. This CDR3 comprises 14 residues. Germline V gives CDR1 SGHNT, CDR2 YENEEA. The CDR3 nucleotides are TGTGCCAGCAGCTACGGACGGGGGAACACTGAAGCTTTCTTT. It translates to CASSYGRGNTEAFF.

This chain links TRBV7-9 with TRBJ1-5; 8 bases are a match to TRBD1. V lost 5 bases and J lost 6; bases outside the gene matches: 6. Germline values: CDR1 SEHNR, CDR2 FQNEAQ (reference sequence). This CDR3 spans 14 amino acids. The DNA of the CDR3 is TGTGCCAGCAGCCCTAACGACAGGGGTCAGCCCCAGCATTTT. Its protein product is CASSPNDRGQPQHF. The complete variable domain, with remaining parts taken from reference TRBV7-9 and TRBJ1-5, reads DTGVSQNPRHKITKRGQNVTFRCDPISEHNRLYWYRQTLGQGPEFLTYFQNEAQLEKSRLLSDRFSAERPKGSFSTLEIQRTEQGDSAMYLCASSPNDRGQPQHFGDGTRLSIL.

The V call is TRBV10-3, the J call TRBJ1-2, with D possibly TRBD1 on 6 matching bases. Germline V gene data show CDR1 as ENHRY and CDR2 as SYGVKD. V lost 9 bases, J lost 4 bases, and 18 bases lay in between. The CDR3 contains 14 residues. The CDR3 nucleotides read TGTGCCATTGGGGGCCCGATCACCTCCTATGGCTACACCTTC. Amino acids: CAIGGPITSYGYTF.

The V gene is TRBV29-1, the J gene TRBJ2-5; tentative D call: TRBD1 (5 bases). This CDR3 is built from 13 residues. V was shortened by 3 bases and J by 7 bases, with 15 bases between the two germline ends. Germline CDR1 reads SQVTM; CDR2 reads ANQGSEA. The DNA for the CDR3 is TGCAGCGTTGAGTTAGCCAGGGCGGCGACCCAGTACTTC. The encoded protein is CSVELARAATQYF.

The chain carries TRBV19 and TRBJ1-5, with 8 bases fitting TRBD1. The CDR3 contains 15 residues. Germline lookup yields CDR1 LNHDA and CDR2 SQIVND (reference sequence). With 5 bases clipped from V and 1 base from J, the junction kept 4 bases outside the gene matches. The CDR3 DNA is TGTGCCAGTAGTTCCCAGGGGGCAAGCAATCAGCCCCAGCATTTT. It codes for CASSSQGASNQPQHF. Full variable domain (outside the CDR3, taken from reference TRBV19 and TRBJ1-5): DGGITQSPKYLFRKEGQNVTLSCEQNLNHDAMYWYRQDPGQGLRLIYYSQIVNDFQKGDIAEGYSVSREKKESFPLTVTSAQKNPTAFYLCASSSQGASNQPQHFGDGTRLSIL.

The CDR3 sequence: CASSSRAGPRGETQYF. The CDR3 DNA reads TGTGCCAGCAGCTCCCGAGCAGGACCGCGCGGGGAGACCCAGTACTTC. The chain couples TRBV5-4 to TRBJ2-5; D possibly corresponds to TRBD2 (5 bases). Germline V gives CDR1 SGHNT, CDR2 YYREEE (reference sequence). Trimming took off 3 bases at V and 5 bases at J, with 20 bases between the two ends. CDR3 length: 16 residues.

This clone was seen more than once but under ten times. J is TRBJ2-5 and V is TRBV7-9, with D possibly being TRBD1 (6 bases). Germline CDR1 is SEHNR and CDR2 is FQNEAQ (reference sequence). The CDR3 is made up of 15 amino acids. Trimming removed 1 base from V and 4 bases from J, with 13 bases in between. CDR3 sequence reads: CASSLGPTGGETQYF. CDR3 DNA sequence: TGTGCCAGCAGCTTAGGGCCGACAGGAGGAGAGACCCAGTACTTC.

This chain joins TRBV11-1 and TRBJ1-5; D uncertain. CDR1 and CDR2 from the germline V gene are SGHAT and FQDESV (reference sequence). Between the trimmed V and J ends, which lost 1 base and 4 bases, there was a span of 5 bases. The CDR3 has 13 amino acids. The CDR3 loop reads CASSLDRNQPQHF. CDR3 bases: TGTGCCAGCAGCTTAGATCGGAATCAGCCCCAGCATTTT.

The rearrangement uses TRBV18 and TRBJ2-5; TRBD1 might be the D (6 bases). From germline, CDR1 is KGHSH and CDR2 LQKENI. This CDR3 has 15 amino acids. Deletions cut 5 bases from V and 1 base from J, with 14 bases between. CDR3 nucleotides: TGTGCCAGCTCAACTAACGGACAGCCCCAAGAGACCCAGTACTTC. Translation: CASSTNGQPQETQYF.

The chain employs TRBV6-1 and TRBJ1-5; the D is unclear. Germline CDR1 is MNHNS and CDR2 is SASEGT. The length of the CDR3 is 14 residues. Trimming removed 7 bases at V and 4 bases at J, with 14 bases between. The CDR3 here is CASIASGLNQPQHF. The CDR3, as DNA: TGTGCCAGCATCGCGTCAGGACTAAATCAGCCCCAGCATTTT.

Only one count was recorded for this clone. This rearrangement joins TRBV19 to TRBJ1-6, with TRBD1 identical over 8 bases. The ends lost 5 bases at V and 10 bases at J; junction bases unmatched: 7. Germline V CDR1 and CDR2: LNHDA, SQIVND (reference sequence). The CDR3 is made up of 14 amino acids. The CDR3 DNA is TGTGCCAGTAGTCAACAGGGGGGGAGATCACCCCTCCACTTT. Its protein product is CASSQQGGRSPLHF.

V is TRBV11-1 and J is TRBJ2-7, with D possibly TRBD2 on 5 matching bases. V lost 4 bases, J lost 2 bases, and 15 bases lay in between. This CDR3 has 15 amino acids. Germline lookup yields CDR1 SGHAT and CDR2 FQDESV (reference sequence). As DNA, the CDR3 is TGTGCCAGCAGCTCGAGTTCGGGGTCCCCCTACGAGCAGTACTTC. Its protein is CASSSSSGSPYEQYF.

Notes on this clone: Within the sample, other DNA sequences also encode this same CDR3. This rearrangement joins TRBV29-1 to TRBJ1-6; D is possibly TRBD1 (5 bases). CDR1 SQVTM and CDR2 ANQGSEA come from the germline V gene. The CDR3 sequence is 15 residues long. The V and J ends lost 4 bases and 4 bases respectively, with 14 bases between them. The CDR3 protein is CSVGGQGQYNSPLHF. CDR3 sequence (DNA): TGCAGCGTTGGCGGTCAGGGTCAATATAATTCACCCCTCCACTTT.

V is TRBV19 and J is TRBJ1-5, with D tentatively TRBD1 (5 bases). There are 13 residues in the CDR3. Germline assignment: CDR1 LNHDA and CDR2 SQIVND (reference sequence). V shed 7 bases and J shed 4 bases, with 11 bases lying between them. CDR3 nucleotides: TGTGCCAGTAAGGGGACTGGTAATCAGCCCCAGCATTTT. It codes for CASKGTGNQPQHF.